A single sample is the source of the 22 T cell receptor beta chains below, sequenced in a study of identifying expanded T cells in peripheral blood. Measured with immunoSEQ multiplex PCR; TCRdb has only the in-frame clones, and not every one. The table lists about 76,000 clones, 84% of them singletons. Sequenced: blood. These receptor sequences come from a person aged 18 to 75 in good health.

V is TRBV29-1 and J is TRBJ2-7; 9 bases match TRBD2. CDR1 SQVTM and CDR2 ANQGSEA come from the germline V gene. Trimming at V came to 6 bases and at J to 2 bases, leaving 11 bases not matched to a gene. The CDR3 totals 15 residues. In DNA form, the CDR3 reads TGCAGCGTCACAGCCGGACTAGCGAACCCCTACGAGCAGTACTTC. Translation: CSVTAGLANPYEQYF.

The chain recombines TRBV9 with TRBJ1-1; unclear D gene. From germline, CDR1 is SGDLS and CDR2 YYNGEE. CDR3 length: 13 amino acids. V lost 0 bases, J lost 1 base, and 4 bases lay in between. Here the CDR3 DNA reads TGTGCCAGCAGCGTAGAAACGAACACTGAAGCTTTCTTT. Encoded protein: CASSVETNTEAFF.

This rearrangement joins TRBV5-4 to TRBJ2-5, with D uncertain. Germline lookup yields CDR1 SGHNT and CDR2 YYREEE (reference sequence). Trimming removed 2 bases from V and 4 bases from J, with 12 bases in between. The CDR3 totals 14 residues. The CDR3: CASSFDQIPETQYF. The DNA of the CDR3 is TGTGCCAGCAGCTTCGACCAAATACCAGAGACCCAGTACTTC.

This chain joins TRBV28 and TRBJ2-7; 10 nucleotides line up with TRBD2. J was trimmed by 6 bases and V by 6 bases; bases with no gene match: 14. The germline V gene encodes CDR1 MDHEN and CDR2 SYDVKM. The CDR3 spans 16 residues. CDR3 residues: CASRGLLAGLVGEQYF. CDR3 nucleotides: TGTGCCAGCAGGGGGTTACTAGCGGGGCTAGTGGGCGAGCAGTACTTC. The variable domain in full, with the rest retrieved from reference TRBV28 and TRBJ2-7, is DVKVTQSSRYLVKRTGEKVFLECVQDMDHENMFWYRQDPGLGLRLIYFSYDVKMKEKGDIPEGYSVSREKKERFSLILESASTNQTSMYLCASRGLLAGLVGEQYFGPGTRLTVT.

V gene TRBV7-8 combines with J gene TRBJ2-7, with 8 bases that match TRBD2. This CDR3 has 15 residues. Germline CDR1 reads SGHVS; CDR2 reads FQNEAQ. V shed 1 base and J 1 base; nucleotides not matched to a gene: 3. DNA of the CDR3: TGTGCCAGCAGCTTAGATGGCGGGAGGTCCTACGAGCAGTACTTC. This sequence encodes CASSLDGGRSYEQYF.

The chain joins TRBV7-2 to TRBJ1-5, with D unresolved. The CDR3 is 12 amino acids. Germline CDR1 reads SGHTA; CDR2 reads FQGNSA. Trimming left V 4 bases short and J 8 bases short, with 9 bases between. CDR3 residues: CASSSRAEPQHF. The CDR3 bases are TGTGCCAGCAGCTCGAGGGCGGAGCCCCAGCATTTT.

This clone has a handful of counts. The gene calls are TRBV15 and TRBJ2-1; tentatively, D is TRBD1 (5 bases). Germline V gene lookup returns CDR1 LNHNV and CDR2 YYDKDF (reference sequence). The CDR3 is made up of 16 amino acids. V was cut by 2 bases and J by 7 bases, with 18 bases left in between. The CDR3 nucleotides read TGTGCCACCAGCAGAAGACAGTTAAATGACGGGAATGAGCAGTTCTTC. As protein: CATSRRQLNDGNEQFF.

CDR3: CASSLSWGLGQPQHF. The CDR3 nucleotides are TGTGCCAGCAGTTTATCGTGGGGGCTAGGGCAGCCCCAGCATTTT. This rearrangement joins TRBV27 to TRBJ1-5, with D possibly being TRBD1 (6 bases). The CDR3 extends over 15 amino acids. The ends were cut back, 0 bases at V and 7 bases at J, with 13 bases in the middle. Germline V CDR1 and CDR2: MNHEY, SMNVEV (reference sequence).

A word on this clone: Other DNA sequences in this specimen translate into the identical CDR3. V and J are TRBV18 and TRBJ2-5; D is unresolved. The CDR3 totals 11 residues. Germline CDR1 reads KGHSH; CDR2 reads LQKENI. V shed 2 bases and J shed 4 bases, with 2 bases lying between them. CDR3 in amino acids: CASSPGETQYF. CDR3 nucleotide sequence: TGTGCCAGCTCACCAGGAGAGACCCAGTACTTC.

The rearrangement joins TRBV6-5 to TRBJ1-3; D gene ambiguous. Germline CDR1 reads MNHEY; CDR2 reads SVGAGI. V lost 2 bases and J lost 1, with 6 bases in between. The CDR3 has 14 amino acids. This CDR3 reads CASSYERSGNTIYF. CDR3 DNA: TGTGCCAGCAGTTACGAGCGATCTGGAAACACCATATATTTT.

The chain employs TRBV27 and TRBJ2-3; D is perhaps TRBD1 (5 bases). V was shortened by 2 bases and J by 6 bases, with 9 bases between the two germline ends. This CDR3 comprises 13 residues. Germline assignment: CDR1 MNHEY and CDR2 SMNVEV (reference sequence). This CDR3 is CASSLRGWDTQYF. In DNA, the CDR3 is TGTGCCAGCAGTTTAAGGGGCTGGGATACGCAGTATTTT.

Comments on this clone: The sample has other DNA sequences that encode this CDR3 too. This rearrangement joins TRBV6-5 to TRBJ1-3, with D unresolved. The germline V and J ends were trimmed by 0 bases and 0 bases, with 3 bases remaining between them. Germline V lookup: CDR1 MNHEY, CDR2 SVGAGI. There are 14 residues in the CDR3. The DNA for the CDR3 is TGTGCCAGCAGTTACTCCAGCTCTGGAAACACCATATATTTT. As protein: CASSYSSSGNTIYF.

The gene calls are TRBV5-1 and TRBJ2-1; D is perhaps TRBD1 (7 bases). The CDR3 spans 15 residues. CDR1 and CDR2 from the germline V gene are SGHRS and YFSETQ. V lost 2 bases to trimming and J lost 1 base, with 10 bases between them. CDR3 DNA sequence: TGCGCCAGCAGCTTCAGGGGGGAGTCCTACAATGAGCAGTTCTTC. Residues: CASSFRGESYNEQFF.

This clone has just a few counts. J is TRBJ2-2 and V is TRBV28; D could derive from TRBD1 or TRBD2 (6 bases each). V was clipped by 2 bases and J by 5 bases, with 12 bases between them. Germline CDR1 MDHEN, CDR2 SYDVKM. The CDR3 contains 15 residues. Here the CDR3 reads CASSLGSGATGELFF. CDR3 coding DNA: TGTGCCAGCAGTTTAGGATCGGGGGCGACCGGGGAGCTGTTTTTT.

With regard to this clone: This sequence is one base from a far larger clone and is likely a read error. The chain has TRBV5-6 and TRBJ2-2; 8 bases line up with TRBD1. After removal of 0 bases from V and 8 bases from J, the junction contained 9 bases not matched to a gene. This CDR3 comprises 16 residues. Looked up from germline, CDR1 is SGHDT and CDR2 is YYEEEE. The CDR3 loop is CASSLAGGPSWGELFF. The CDR3 bases are TGTGCCAGCAGCTTGGCAGGGGGCCCCAGCTGGGGGGAGCTGTTTTTT. Filled out from reference TRBV5-6 and TRBJ2-2, the complete variable domain reads DAGVTQSPTHLIKTRGQQVTLRCSPKSGHDTVSWYQQALGQGPQFIFQYYEEEERQRGNFPDRFSGHQFPNYSSELNVNALLLGDSALYLCASSLAGGPSWGELFFGEGSRLTVL.

This clone was counted a single time. The chain has TRBV29-1 and TRBJ1-5; TRBD1 might be the D (5 bases). This CDR3 spans 12 amino acids. Trimming took off 5 bases at V and 4 bases at J, with 9 bases between the two ends. CDR1 and CDR2 (germline): SQVTM, ANQGSEA. CDR3: CSVWDSNQPQHF. The CDR3 DNA follows: TGCAGCGTTTGGGACTCGAATCAGCCCCAGCATTTT.

V is TRBV18 and J is TRBJ2-7; 8 nucleotides match TRBD1. This CDR3 spans 16 amino acids. CDR1 is KGHSH and CDR2 is LQKENI in the germline V gene. With 3 bases clipped from V and 0 bases from J, the junction kept 7 bases outside the gene matches. The DNA of the CDR3 is TGTGCCAGCTCACCCCGGGGACAGGCGGACTCCTACGAGCAGTACTTC. It yields the protein CASSPRGQADSYEQYF. Together with reference TRBV18 and TRBJ2-7, the CDR3 gives the full variable domain: NAGVMQNPRHLVRRRGQEARLRCSPMKGHSHVYWYRQLPEEGLKFMVYLQKENIIDESGMPKERFSAEFPKEGPSILRIQQVVRGDSAAYFCASSPRGQADSYEQYFGPGTRLTVT.

This clone is a singleton in its sample. This chain connects TRBV15 to TRBJ2-7; D may be TRBD2 (6 bases). Germline V gene data show CDR1 as LNHNV and CDR2 as YYDKDF (reference sequence). Trimming took off 6 bases at V and 9 bases at J, with 15 bases between the two ends. The CDR3 contains 12 residues. The CDR3 nucleotides read TGTGCCACCAGGACGGGGGAAAGTGGGCAGTACTTC. This gives the protein CATRTGESGQYF.

The chain recombines TRBV7-2 with TRBJ2-1, with 7 bases that match TRBD1. The germline CDR1 and CDR2 sequences are SGHTA and FQGNSA. The CDR3 is 15 amino acids. V was clipped by 3 bases and J by 6 bases; unmatched bases: 8. The CDR3 DNA sequence: TGTGCCAGCAGCTTCCCCAGGGGGTTAAGCAATGAGCAGTTCTTC. It encodes CASSFPRGLSNEQFF. The full variable domain, rest sourced from reference TRBV7-2 and TRBJ2-1, is GAGVSQSPSNKVTEKGKDVELRCDPISGHTALYWYRQSLGQGLEFLIYFQGNSAPDKSGLPSDRFSAERTGGSVSTLTIQRTQQEDSAVYLCASSFPRGLSNEQFFGPGTRLTVL.

The chain employs TRBV7-2 and TRBJ2-7; D tentatively reads TRBD1 or TRBD2 (6 bases each). This CDR3 region has 15 residues. Germline loops: CDR1 SGHTA, CDR2 FQGNSA. V lost 1 base and J lost 4, with 14 bases in between. The CDR3 DNA is TGTGCCAGCAGCTTAGTACTAGGGGGGCCTTACGAGCAGTACTTC. Translation: CASSLVLGGPYEQYF.

This rearrangement joins TRBV11-3 to TRBJ2-5; either TRBD1 or TRBD2 may supply D (5 bases each). Germline V gene sequence: CDR1 SGHNT, CDR2 YENEEA. V was shortened by 3 bases and J by 5 bases, with 10 bases between the two germline ends. The CDR3 extends over 13 amino acids. CDR3 DNA sequence: TGTGCCAGCAGCTTTCAAGAGGGGGAGACCCAGTACTTC. It translates to CASSFQEGETQYF.

This sequence joins TRBV7-2 and TRBJ1-5; no reliable D call. The CDR3 covers 16 residues. Germline CDR1 and CDR2: SGHTA and FQGNSA. The germline V and J ends were trimmed by 2 bases and 7 bases, with 18 bases remaining between them. The CDR3 region has the DNA TGTGCCAGCAGCTTACCCGGCCACGGCCTTGGGCAGCCCCAGCATTTT. It encodes CASSLPGHGLGQPQHF.